Shown below are 16 T cell receptor beta chains from a single sample sequenced in a study of vaccination and CD4 T cells after COVID-19. Treatment indicated: approximately nine-day PBMC culture with coronavirus spike peptide pools or control peptides (ViraFEST assay). Antigen specificity for these receptors is unknown. An Oncomine TCR Beta short-read assay was used to sequence the DNA from cultured CD4+ T cells. Using its own MiXCR run on the PCR reads, TCRdb lists one record per CDR3 protein. The sample records roughly 15,000 distinct CDR3 sequences, over 40% being singletons. Sample: CD4+ T cells from blood, cultured in vitro, taken before SARS-CoV-2 vaccination. The receptors come from a human donor who received a COVID-19 vaccine.

The V call is TRBV15, the J call TRBJ2-5; maybe TRBD2 (7 bases). V lost 3 bases and J lost 5, with 22 bases in between. The CDR3 loop spans 17 amino acids. CDR1 is LNHNV, CDR2 YYDKDF, per germline (reference sequence). CDR3 bases: TGTGCCACCAGCAGCGAGCGCGGGGGCGGGGGTTACGAGACCCAGTACTTC. Translating gives CATSSERGGGGYETQYF.

This sequence joins TRBV19 and TRBJ1-1; D not resolved. V lost 3 bases and J 1 base, leaving 9 bases between the germline ends. Germline V gives CDR1 LNHDA, CDR2 SQIVND (reference sequence). CDR3 size: 14 residues. The CDR3 spells CASSMTLSNTEAFF. CDR3 nucleotide sequence: TGTGCCAGTAGTATGACTCTGTCGAACACTGAAGCTTTCTTT. Full variable domain (rest looked up from reference TRBV19 and TRBJ1-1): DGGITQSPKYLFRKEGQNVTLSCEQNLNHDAMYWYRQDPGQGLRLIYYSQIVNDFQKGDIAEGYSVSREKKESFPLTVTSAQKNPTAFYLCASSMTLSNTEAFFGQGTRLTVV.

This clonotype came up a few times. The gene calls are TRBV20-1 and TRBJ2-5; 9 bases agree with TRBD1. Trimming at V came to 0 bases and at J to 1 base, leaving 9 bases not matched to a gene. Germline CDR1 and CDR2: DFQATT and SNEGSKA (reference sequence). The CDR3 consists of 17 residues. The CDR3 loop reads CSAREYLGTGSQETQYF. For the CDR3, the DNA is TGCAGTGCTAGAGAGTACCTCGGGACAGGGTCCCAAGAGACCCAGTACTTC.

The chain has TRBV7-9 and TRBJ1-6; tentative D call: TRBD1 (6 bases). Trimming removed 1 base at V and 10 bases at J, with 11 bases between. This CDR3 region has 14 residues. Per the germline V gene, CDR1 is SEHNR and CDR2 is FQNEAQ (reference sequence). The CDR3 is CASSLGRGHSPLHF. In DNA form, the CDR3 reads TGTGCCAGCAGCTTAGGACGGGGGCACTCACCCCTCCACTTT.

This chain joins TRBV2 and TRBJ2-6, with no clear D. Between the trimmed V and J ends, which lost 10 bases and 0 bases, there was a span of 16 bases. The CDR3 is 16 residues long. Germline V gene sequence: CDR1 SNHLY, CDR2 FYNNEI. The CDR3 reads CAKGRSPRSGANVLTF. CDR3 in DNA: TGTGCCAAAGGACGGAGTCCCCGCTCTGGGGCCAACGTCCTGACTTTC.

The gene calls are TRBV20-1 and TRBJ2-5, with D perhaps TRBD2 (6 bases). With 5 bases removed from V and 5 bases from J, the gap between germline ends came to 15 bases. CDR3 length: 13 amino acids. Germline assignment: CDR1 DFQATT and CDR2 SNEGSKA (reference sequence). CDR3 region: CSASGPREETQYF. CDR3 DNA: TGCAGTGCTTCGGGGCCTCGGGAGGAGACCCAGTACTTC.

This chain joins TRBV20-1 and TRBJ1-3; possibly TRBD1 for D (5 bases). The ends were cut back, 5 bases at V and 10 bases at J, with 12 bases in the middle. Germline values: CDR1 DFQATT, CDR2 SNEGSKA (reference sequence). The CDR3 is made up of 11 amino acids. This CDR3 reads CSAVGGETIYF. For the CDR3, the DNA is TGCAGTGCTGTGGGGGGAGAGACCATATATTTT.

This clonotype has just a few counts. The chain has TRBV24-1 and TRBJ2-2; 8 bases are a match to TRBD2. The CDR3 extends over 16 amino acids. Trimming took 4 bases from V and 4 from J; bases not matched to a gene: 7. Germline V CDR1 and CDR2: KGHDR, SFDVKD. The CDR3 region is CATSDQGLDTTGELFF. The CDR3 region has the DNA TGTGCCACCAGTGACCAGGGACTAGACACCACCGGGGAGCTGTTTTTT.

This clonotype has just a few counts. The chain combines TRBV15 with TRBJ2-7; possibly TRBD2 for D (6 bases). V lost 0 bases to trimming and J lost 3 bases, with 24 bases between them. The CDR3 has 19 residues. Germline V gives CDR1 LNHNV, CDR2 YYDKDF (reference sequence). CDR3: CATSRDRRLEGPLNYEQYF. The CDR3 bases are TGTGCCACCAGCAGAGATAGGAGACTAGAGGGCCCCCTTAACTACGAGCAGTACTTC.

This chain joins TRBV28 and TRBJ1-4; tentatively, D is TRBD1 (5 bases). Trimming removed 4 bases from V and 8 bases from J, with 14 bases in between. CDR1 is MDHEN and CDR2 is SYDVKM in the germline V gene. The CDR3 consists of 14 residues. CDR3 nucleotide sequence: TGTGCCAGCAGTTCCGACGGGGGGAGGGAAAAACTGTTTTTT. Its translation: CASSSDGGREKLFF.

This clonotype was seen a handful of times. The chain is built from TRBV20-1 and TRBJ2-3, with 7 bases identical to TRBD1. The V gene end was trimmed by 6 bases and the J gene end by 3 bases; junction bases not matched to a gene: 3. The CDR3 extends over 12 amino acids. Looked up from germline, CDR1 is DFQATT and CDR2 is SNEGSKA (reference sequence). This CDR3 is CSARQGTDTQYF. The CDR3, as DNA: TGCAGTGCCCGACAGGGAACAGATACGCAGTATTTT.

This chain uses TRBV27 with TRBJ2-2; TRBD2 matches 7 bases. The V gene's germline CDR1 is MNHEY and CDR2 SMNVEV (reference sequence). V dropped 5 bases and J dropped 4; count of bases not matched to a gene: 7. The CDR3 length is 15 residues. The CDR3 loop reads CASSDRGGFTGELFF. The CDR3 DNA reads as TGTGCCAGCAGTGACCGCGGGGGTTTCACCGGGGAGCTGTTTTTT.

Points on this clonotype: This could be a read error, since a much larger clone is one nucleotide away. The V gene is TRBV21-1, the J gene TRBJ1-1. TRBV21-1 is marked as a pseudogene. This CDR3 region has 17 residues. The CDR3 region has the DNA TGTGCCAGCAGCAAAGAGGGCCTAGGGCGTGGGGGGAATGAAGCTTTCTTT. This encodes CASSKEGLGRGGNEAFF.

The chain uses TRBV5-1 and TRBJ1-2; TRBD1 agrees at 9 bases. Germline values: CDR1 SGHRS, CDR2 YFSETQ. The CDR3 is 14 residues long. The trim removed 0 bases at V and 4 bases at J, leaving 1 base unmatched. Here the CDR3 reads CASSLGTGVYGYTF. As DNA, the CDR3 is TGCGCCAGCAGCTTGGGGACAGGGGTCTATGGCTACACCTTC. Complete variable domain (other parts from reference TRBV5-1 and TRBJ1-2): KAGVTQTPRYLIKTRGQQVTLSCSPISGHRSVSWYQQTPGQGLQFLFEYFSETQRNKGNFPGRFSGRQFSNSRSEMNVSTLELGDSALYLCASSLGTGVYGYTFGSGTRLTVV.

The genes are TRBV6-1 and TRBJ1-1, with 9 bases aligning to TRBD1. The germline V gene has CDR1 MNHNS and CDR2 SASEGT. V lost 2 bases and J lost 2; bases outside the gene matches: 12. The length of the CDR3 is 18 residues. This CDR3 is CASSERARMGQGNTEAFF. The CDR3 DNA reads as TGTGCCAGCAGTGAAAGAGCGCGTATGGGACAGGGTAACACTGAAGCTTTCTTT.

The V call is TRBV12-3 or TRBV12-4, the J call TRBJ1-2; 8 bases line up with TRBD1. The CDR3 has 13 residues. V lost 6 bases to trimming and J lost 13 bases; unmatched junction nucleotides: 13. The CDR3 region has the DNA TGTGCCAGCAGACAGGGGGAAGTTATGGCCGGCACCTTC. Amino acid sequence: CASRQGEVMAGTF.